This TCR beta chain was captured by sequencing in a study of radiation and T cells in renal cell carcinoma. Study summary: Nephrectomy followed 15 Gy stereotactic body radiation by 4 weeks.

Overall study results and limits: Pretreatment tumor biopsies were lacking, so baseline clonotypes are unknown.

With regard to this clone: Antigen: not known.

Noted time point: baseline pretreatment blood. The sample's treatment: 15 Gy SBRT to primary tumor, nephrectomy 4 weeks later. Radiation-treated patients gave blood at baseline, week 2 and week 4. The patient's renal cell carcinoma had clear cell pathology. Libraries were prepared by immunoSEQ multiplex PCR; TCRdb keeps only in-frame clonotypes and omits some of them. The sample consists of some 110,000 clones, roughly 80% of them appearing once. Trimming cost V 4 bases and J 6 bases, with 11 bases left between them. The V gene's germline CDR1 is SGHTS and CDR2 YDEGEE. CDR3 size: 12 residues. V usage is TRBV5-8 and J usage is TRBJ2-7, with D perhaps matching TRBD2 (5 bases). The source of this sequence is a woman aged 55-69 years with renal cell carcinoma. Sequencing used blood, obtained from a patient whose treatment included radiotherapy and nephrectomy. The CDR3 bases are TGTGCCAGCAGCCCCGGGGTTACCGAGCAGTACTTC. The encoded protein is CASSPGVTEQYF. The variable domain in full, with the rest retrieved from reference TRBV5-8 and TRBJ2-7, is EAGVTQSPTHLIKTRGQQATLRCSPISGHTSVYWYQQALGLGLQFLLWYDEGEERNRGNFPPRFSGRQFPNYSSELNVNALELEDSALYLCASSPGVTEQYFGPGTRLTVT.